The clone carrying this TCR beta chain was seen more than once but under ten times. It was RNA transcripts that yielded the amplified TCR beta CDR3 regions. A first-round RT-PCR of the TCR CDR3 used the HTBI primer set. TCRdb independently ran MiXCR on the multiplex PCR reads; one entry per CDR3 protein. This table holds more than 300,000 distinct CDR3 sequences, 11% to 15% found once. Trimming cost V 5 bases and J 5 bases; bases outside gene matches: 7. The CDR3 is 15 amino acids. Germline assignment: CDR1 SNHLY and CDR2 FYNNEI. These data belong to a study of T cells in Graves' hyperthyroidism and ophthalmopathy.

The specimen was blood. The rearrangement links TRBV2 to TRBJ2-1; 9 positions agree with TRBD2. The TCR sequence derives from a woman in her sixties or seventies with Graves' hyperthyroidism. As DNA, the CDR3 is TGTGCCAGCAGTCCAGATAGCGGGGGCGACAATGAGCAGTTCTTC. This translates into CASSPDSGGDNEQFF.